Listed here are 26 T cell receptor beta chains from one sample, sequenced in a study of T cell repertoires in cytomegalovirus infection. TCRdb re-analysed the reads in MiXCR, keeping a single row per CDR3 protein. The data contain 150,000 to 200,000 distinct CDR3 sequences, roughly 27% of them singletons. Sequencing input: PBMCs. All receptors come from a human donor in good health (CMV status not recorded). Some clones in this sample may be carry-over from other donors' samples.

This chain uses TRBV10-3 with TRBJ1-2; 7 bases agree with TRBD1. Germline V gene data show CDR1 as ENHRY and CDR2 as SYGVKD. The CDR3 is 17 residues long. J was trimmed by 4 bases and V by 0 bases; bases with no gene match: 11. The CDR3 spells CAISESKWGTAPYGYTF. CDR3 coding DNA: TGTGCCATCAGTGAGTCGAAGTGGGGGACAGCGCCCTATGGCTACACCTTC.

This clonotype was seen a handful of times. The chain uses TRBV20-1 and TRBJ2-5, with D perhaps matching TRBD2 (6 bases). Germline V lookup: CDR1 DFQATT, CDR2 SNEGSKA (reference sequence). Deletions cut 3 bases from V and 4 bases from J, with 18 bases between. This CDR3 comprises 15 residues. The CDR3 DNA follows: TGCAGTGCTAGTCGAAATCCTCGCGGGGCAGAGACCCAGTACTTC. It encodes CSASRNPRGAETQYF.

This chain joins TRBV5-1 and TRBJ2-7, with a possible D match to TRBD1 (6 bases). Germline values: CDR1 SGHRS, CDR2 YFSETQ. The CDR3 length is 14 residues. The ends were cut back, 4 bases at V and 2 bases at J, with 13 bases in the middle. The CDR3 DNA reads as TGCGCCAGCAGCCCCGGGACAACTACCTACGAGCAGTACTTC. It codes for CASSPGTTTYEQYF.

Only a few counts were recorded for this clonotype. The chain has TRBV10-1 and TRBJ2-1, with TRBD2 matching over 10 bases. The CDR3 extends over 14 amino acids. V dropped 6 bases and J dropped 10; count of bases not matched to a gene: 9. The V gene's germline CDR1 is WNHNN and CDR2 SYGVQD (reference sequence). In DNA, the CDR3 is TGCGCCAGCAGGCCAGGACTAGCGGCAGGGGAGCAGTTCTTC. Translation gives CASRPGLAAGEQFF.

This rearrangement joins TRBV7-2 to TRBJ2-3; maybe TRBD2 (7 bases). Deletions cut 7 bases from V and 3 bases from J, with 14 bases between. Germline V gene data show CDR1 as SGHTA and CDR2 as FQGNSA. This CDR3 is 14 amino acids long. CDR3 sequence reads: CASTWGGRTDTQYF. As DNA, the CDR3 is TGTGCCAGCACCTGGGGGGGCAGGACAGATACGCAGTATTTT.

The gene calls are TRBV5-1 and TRBJ1-1, with no clear D. V was shortened by 4 bases and J by 5 bases, with 15 bases between the two germline ends. The CDR3 is 14 amino acids. The germline gives CDR1 SGHRS, CDR2 YFSETQ. As DNA, the CDR3 is TGCGCCAGCAGCCGGACCGGGGAGGGTACTGAAGCTTTCTTT. Protein: CASSRTGEGTEAFF.

The V and J genes are TRBV2 and TRBJ2-7; D might be TRBD1 or TRBD2, each matching 5 bases. This CDR3 contains 14 residues. Germline V gives CDR1 SNHLY, CDR2 FYNNEI. The V and J ends lost 7 bases and 3 bases respectively, with 16 bases between them. Written as DNA, the CDR3 is TGTGCCAGCAACGTAAAGGCAGGGAGCTACGAGCAGTACTTC. Protein: CASNVKAGSYEQYF.

Many counts were recorded for this clonotype. J is TRBJ1-2 and V is TRBV7-6, with no clear D. V lost 3 bases and J lost 6, with 11 bases in between. The CDR3 has 13 amino acids. Germline CDR1 reads SGHVS; CDR2 reads FNYEAQ. The CDR3 DNA sequence: TGTGCCAGCAGCTTGAGCCTTGCGGATGGCTACACCTTC. This codes for CASSLSLADGYTF.

The J gene is TRBJ1-2, the V gene TRBV7-8; perhaps TRBD1 as D (6 bases). Germline loops: CDR1 SGHVS, CDR2 FQNEAQ. The CDR3 sequence is 15 residues long. The germline V and J ends were trimmed by 5 bases and 4 bases, with 17 bases remaining between them. The CDR3 region has the DNA TGTGCCAGCAGCACGGGGGGGGGCTCCTTCTATGGCTACACCTTC. Translated: CASSTGGGSFYGYTF. The full variable domain, its missing parts supplied by reference TRBV7-8 and TRBJ1-2, is GAGVSQSPRYKVAKRGQDVALRCDPISGHVSLFWYQQALGQGPEFLTYFQNEAQLDKSGLPSDRFFAERPEGSVSTLKIQRTQQEDSAVYLCASSTGGGSFYGYTFGSGTRLTVV.

This clonotype was seen a handful of times. The V gene is TRBV9, the J gene TRBJ2-7; 7 nucleotides agree with TRBD2. The CDR3 is 15 residues long. The germline CDR1 and CDR2 sequences are SGDLS and YYNGEE. The V gene end was trimmed by 0 bases and the J gene end by 7 bases; junction bases not matched to a gene: 10. CDR3 DNA sequence: TGTGCCAGCAGCGTAGAGAAGGCGGGGGTCGGGGAGCAGTACTTC. Amino acids: CASSVEKAGVGEQYF.

This clonotype was recorded a few times. This chain connects TRBV6-2 or TRBV6-3 to TRBJ1-2; 9 nucleotides align to TRBD1. Looked up from germline, CDR1 is MNHEY and CDR2 is SVGEGT. The V segment lost 3 bases and the J segment 2 bases; nucleotides outside the gene matches: 10. The CDR3 has 17 amino acids. This chain's CDR3 is CASSYSPSGQGNYGYTF. The CDR3 nucleotides read TGTGCCAGCAGTTATTCCCCTTCGGGACAGGGAAACTATGGCTACACCTTC.

To note about this clonotype: Compared with germline, one end of the junction differs, possibly owing to a read error. The chain carries TRBV5-4 and TRBJ2-1; 9 nucleotides align to TRBD2. Germline CDR1 SGHNT, CDR2 YYREEE (reference sequence). The CDR3 is made up of 16 amino acids. The chain's CDR3 is CASSLAGGPPVHEPFF. Written as DNA, the CDR3 is TGTGCCAGCAGCTTAGCGGGGGGACCCCCCGTCCATGAGCCGTTCTTC.

V gene TRBV30 combines with J gene TRBJ2-7; D might be TRBD2 (7 bases). V shed 0 bases and J shed 1 base, with 10 bases lying between them. CDR3 size: 14 residues. Germline V gene sequence: CDR1 GTSNPN, CDR2 SVGIG (reference sequence). CDR3 amino acids: CAWSVGGASYEQYF. The CDR3 DNA follows: TGTGCCTGGAGTGTAGGGGGGGCTTCCTACGAGCAGTACTTC.

The V and J genes are TRBV2 and TRBJ1-5, with D unresolved. The germline V and J ends were trimmed by 3 bases and 9 bases, with 12 bases remaining between them. The germline V gene has CDR1 SNHLY and CDR2 FYNNEI. The CDR3 covers 13 residues. The CDR3 bases are TGTGCCAGCAGTGACGAGGTGGGTGGGCCCCAGCATTTT. Protein: CASSDEVGGPQHF.

V and J are TRBV29-1 and TRBJ2-2; D uncertain. CDR1 and CDR2 (germline): SQVTM, ANQGSEA. The CDR3 is 12 amino acids. The CDR3 region is CSVLPGNVELFF. CDR3 nucleotide sequence: TGCAGTGTCCTACCAGGCAACGTGGAGCTGTTTTTT.

The rearrangement uses TRBV7-2 and TRBJ1-1, with D possibly matching TRBD1 (6 bases). Trimming took 3 bases from V and 8 from J, leaving 10 bases between them. The CDR3 is 12 amino acids. Looked up from germline, CDR1 is SGHTA and CDR2 is FQGNSA. CDR3 in DNA: TGTGCCAGCAGCTTCCGGACAGACGAAGCTTTCTTT. It specifies CASSFRTDEAFF.

This clonotype came up once. The chain is built from TRBV6-4 and TRBJ1-4, with D unclear. V lost 4 bases to trimming and J lost 7 bases, with 10 bases between them. CDR1 and CDR2 from the germline V gene are MRHNA and SNTAGT. This CDR3 spans 13 amino acids. CDR3 sequence reads: CASSVTCGEKLFF. In DNA form, the CDR3 reads TGTGCCAGCAGTGTGACCTGTGGTGAAAAACTGTTTTTT.

This clonotype came up many times. This rearrangement joins TRBV7-6 to TRBJ1-1, with D possibly TRBD1 on 5 matching bases. V was clipped by 2 bases and J by 0 bases, with 10 bases between them. In germline, CDR1 is SGHVS, CDR2 FNYEAQ. The CDR3 totals 15 residues. CDR3 coding DNA: TGTGCCAGCAGCTTAACCCCACAGGTGAACACTGAAGCTTTCTTT. It encodes CASSLTPQVNTEAFF.

The chain employs TRBV7-3 and TRBJ1-2; 10 nucleotides align to TRBD1. The trim removed 5 bases at V and 8 bases at J, leaving 5 bases unmatched. This CDR3 has 13 amino acids. Germline CDR1 and CDR2: SGHTA and FQGTGA. The CDR3 DNA is TGTGCCAGCAGCCGGGGACAGGGGAGAGGCTACACCTTC. It codes for CASSRGQGRGYTF. The entire variable domain, with the rest obtained from reference TRBV7-3 and TRBJ1-2, is as follows: GAGVSQTPSNKVTEKGKYVELRCDPISGHTALYWYRQSLGQGPEFLIYFQGTGAADDSGLPNDRFFAVRPEGSVSTLKIQRTERGDSAVYLCASSRGQGRGYTFGSGTRLTVV.

This clonotype was seen only a few times. The V and J genes are TRBV7-9 and TRBJ1-4; TRBD1 agrees at 7 bases. There are 18 residues in the CDR3. V was pared by 2 bases and J by 2 bases, with 11 bases of the junction left unmatched. Germline lookup yields CDR1 SEHNR and CDR2 FQNEAQ (reference sequence). The CDR3 here is CASSLWAGGVRTNEKLFF. CDR3 nucleotides: TGTGCCAGCAGCTTATGGGCAGGGGGTGTCCGGACTAATGAAAAACTGTTTTTT. The variable domain in full, completed from reference TRBV7-9 and TRBJ1-4, reads DTGVSQNPRHKITKRGQNVTFRCDPISEHNRLYWYRQTLGQGPEFLTYFQNEAQLEKSRLLSDRFSAERPKGSFSTLEIQRTEQGDSAMYLCASSLWAGGVRTNEKLFFGSGTQLSVL.

The gene calls are TRBV6-6 and TRBJ1-1; D is possibly TRBD1 (5 bases). Germline V gene lookup returns CDR1 MNHNY and CDR2 SVGAGI (reference sequence). This CDR3 contains 11 residues. V shed 5 bases and J shed 10 bases, with 11 bases lying between them. This chain's CDR3 is CASSTTGGAFF. CDR3 sequence (DNA): TGTGCCAGCAGTACAACTGGGGGAGCTTTCTTT.

This clonotype occurred a few times. The rearrangement links TRBV4-1 to TRBJ2-7; D not certain. Germline CDR1 reads MGHRA; CDR2 reads YSYEKL. There are 14 residues in the CDR3. V gave up 1 base and J gave up 2 bases, with 9 bases separating them. The CDR3 is CASSQVTDTYEQYF. CDR3 nucleotides: TGCGCCAGCAGCCAAGTAACTGATACCTACGAGCAGTACTTC.

The chain combines TRBV7-9 with TRBJ1-2, with D tentatively TRBD1 (5 bases). The ends were cut back, 5 bases at V and 0 bases at J, with 13 bases in the middle. In germline, CDR1 is SEHNR, CDR2 FQNEAQ (reference sequence). The CDR3 sequence is 15 residues long. CDR3 sequence: CASSGSGLANYGYTF. For the CDR3, the DNA is TGTGCCAGCAGCGGGTCGGGACTTGCTAACTATGGCTACACCTTC. The variable domain in full, completed from reference TRBV7-9 and TRBJ1-2, reads DTGVSQNPRHKITKRGQNVTFRCDPISEHNRLYWYRQTLGQGPEFLTYFQNEAQLEKSRLLSDRFSAERPKGSFSTLEIQRTEQGDSAMYLCASSGSGLANYGYTFGSGTRLTVV.

The rearrangement uses TRBV2 and TRBJ2-1; D is unclear. CDR1 is SNHLY and CDR2 is FYNNEI in the germline V gene. This CDR3 has 13 amino acids. V shed 5 bases and J shed 8 bases, with 13 bases lying between them. The CDR3 DNA is TGTGCCAGCAGTCCCCTACCTATTGATGAGCAGTTCTTC. Translation: CASSPLPIDEQFF.

V usage is TRBV2 and J usage is TRBJ1-6, with 9 positions matching TRBD1. The CDR3 contains 12 residues. Trimming at V came to 7 bases and at J to 11 bases, leaving 3 bases not matched to a gene. From germline, CDR1 is SNHLY and CDR2 FYNNEI. The CDR3 reads CASIRQGAPLHF. The CDR3 DNA follows: TGTGCCAGCATACGACAGGGGGCACCCCTCCACTTT.

This clonotype was counted ten times or more. The gene calls are TRBV7-2 and TRBJ2-1, with 7 bases aligning to TRBD2. CDR1 SGHTA and CDR2 FQGNSA come from the germline V gene. The CDR3 covers 14 residues. Trimming took 2 bases from V and 6 from J; bases not matched to a gene: 4. CDR3 loop: CASSLSGGSNEQFF. In DNA, the CDR3 is TGTGCCAGCAGCTTATCGGGGGGTAGCAATGAGCAGTTCTTC.